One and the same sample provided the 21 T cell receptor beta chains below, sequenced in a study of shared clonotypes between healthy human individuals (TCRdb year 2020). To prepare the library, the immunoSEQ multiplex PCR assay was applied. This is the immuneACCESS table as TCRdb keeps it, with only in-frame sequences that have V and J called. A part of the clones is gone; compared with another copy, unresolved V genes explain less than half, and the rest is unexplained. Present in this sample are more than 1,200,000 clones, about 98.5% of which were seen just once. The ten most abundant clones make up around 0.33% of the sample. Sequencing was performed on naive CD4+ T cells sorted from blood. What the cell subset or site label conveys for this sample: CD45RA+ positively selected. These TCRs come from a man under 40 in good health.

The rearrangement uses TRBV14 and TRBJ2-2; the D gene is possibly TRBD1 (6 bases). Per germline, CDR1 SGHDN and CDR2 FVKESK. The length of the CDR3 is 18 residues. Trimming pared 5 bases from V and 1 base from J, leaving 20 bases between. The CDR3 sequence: CASSRRQATKENTGELFF. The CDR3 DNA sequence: TGTGCCAGCAGCAGGAGACAGGCAACTAAGGAGAACACCGGGGAGCTGTTTTTT. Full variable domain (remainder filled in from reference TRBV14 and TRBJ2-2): EAGVTQFPSHSVIEKGQTVTLRCDPISGHDNLYWYRRVMGKEIKFLLHFVKESKQDESGMPNNRFLAERTGGTYSTLKVQPAELEDSGVYFCASSRRQATKENTGELFFGEGSRLTVL.

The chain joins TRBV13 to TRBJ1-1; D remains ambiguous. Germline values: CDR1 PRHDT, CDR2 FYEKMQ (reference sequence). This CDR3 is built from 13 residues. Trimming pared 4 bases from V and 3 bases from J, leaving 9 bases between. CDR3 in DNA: TGTGCCAGCAGCTCGTCGTACGACACTGAAGCTTTCTTT. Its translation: CASSSSYDTEAFF.

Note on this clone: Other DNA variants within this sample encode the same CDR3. In DNA form, the CDR3 reads TGTGCCAGCAGCCCCGGGACAGCCAACACTGAAGCTTTCTTT. Its translation is CASSPGTANTEAFF. The rearrangement uses TRBV7-8 and TRBJ1-1; 7 positions agree with TRBD1. CDR1 and CDR2 (germline): SGHVS, FQNEAQ. The V gene end was trimmed by 5 bases and the J gene end by 2 bases; junction bases not matched to a gene: 5. CDR3 length: 14 amino acids.

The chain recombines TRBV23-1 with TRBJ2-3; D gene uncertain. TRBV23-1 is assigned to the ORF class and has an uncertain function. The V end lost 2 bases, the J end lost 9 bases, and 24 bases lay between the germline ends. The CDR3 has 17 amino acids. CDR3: CASSQPRTRTVFRTQYF. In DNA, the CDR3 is TGCGCCAGCAGTCAACCCCGGACCCGGACCGTCTTCCGAACGCAGTATTTT.

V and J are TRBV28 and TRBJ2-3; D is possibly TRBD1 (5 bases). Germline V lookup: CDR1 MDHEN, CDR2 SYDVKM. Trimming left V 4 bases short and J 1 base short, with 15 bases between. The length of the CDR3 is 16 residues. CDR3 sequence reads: CASSSPAKGGTDTQYF. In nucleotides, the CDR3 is TGTGCCAGCAGTTCCCCTGCGAAAGGGGGCACAGATACGCAGTATTTT.

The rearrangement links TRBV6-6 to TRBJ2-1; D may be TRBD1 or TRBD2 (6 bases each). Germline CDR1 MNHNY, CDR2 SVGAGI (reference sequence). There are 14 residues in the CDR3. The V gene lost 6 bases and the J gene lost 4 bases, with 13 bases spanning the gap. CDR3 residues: CASSLSGAYNEQFF. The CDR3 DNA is TGTGCCAGCAGCCTCTCGGGGGCGTACAATGAGCAGTTCTTC.

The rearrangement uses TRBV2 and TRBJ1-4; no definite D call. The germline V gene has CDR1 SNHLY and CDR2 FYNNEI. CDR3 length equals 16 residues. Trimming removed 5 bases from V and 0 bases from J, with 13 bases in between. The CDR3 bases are TGTGCCAGCAGTCGGACGGTAAAGACAACTAATGAAAAACTGTTTTTT. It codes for CASSRTVKTTNEKLFF.

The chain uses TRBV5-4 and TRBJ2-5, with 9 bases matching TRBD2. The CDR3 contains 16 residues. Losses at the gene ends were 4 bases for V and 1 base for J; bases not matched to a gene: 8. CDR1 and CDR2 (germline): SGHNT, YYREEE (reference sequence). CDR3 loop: CASSPTTSGAQETQYF. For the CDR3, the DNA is TGTGCCAGCAGCCCGACGACTAGCGGAGCCCAAGAGACCCAGTACTTC.

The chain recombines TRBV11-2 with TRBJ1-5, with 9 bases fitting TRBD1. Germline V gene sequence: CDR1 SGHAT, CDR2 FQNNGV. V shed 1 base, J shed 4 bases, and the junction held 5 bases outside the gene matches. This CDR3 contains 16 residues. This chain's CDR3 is CASSLVGTGRNQPQHF. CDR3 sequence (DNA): TGTGCCAGCAGCTTAGTAGGGACAGGGAGGAATCAGCCCCAGCATTTT.

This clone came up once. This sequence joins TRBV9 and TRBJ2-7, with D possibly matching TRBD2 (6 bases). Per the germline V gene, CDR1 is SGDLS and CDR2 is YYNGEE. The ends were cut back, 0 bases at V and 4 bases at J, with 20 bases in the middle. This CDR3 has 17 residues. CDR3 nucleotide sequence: TGTGCCAGCAGCGTAGCCCCGACCGGGACTGGTCCATACGAGCAGTACTTC. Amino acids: CASSVAPTGTGPYEQYF.

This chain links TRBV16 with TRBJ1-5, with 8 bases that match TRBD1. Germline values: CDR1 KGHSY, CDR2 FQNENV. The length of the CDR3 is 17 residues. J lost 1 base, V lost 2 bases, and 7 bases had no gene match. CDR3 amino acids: CASSQPRGQGSNQPQHF. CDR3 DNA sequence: TGTGCCAGCAGCCAACCCCGTGGACAGGGAAGCAATCAGCCCCAGCATTTT.

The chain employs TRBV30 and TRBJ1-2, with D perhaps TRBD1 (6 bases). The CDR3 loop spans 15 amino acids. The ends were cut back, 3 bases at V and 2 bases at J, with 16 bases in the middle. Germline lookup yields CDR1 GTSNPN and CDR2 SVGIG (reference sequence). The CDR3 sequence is CAWRGGTSSNYGYTF. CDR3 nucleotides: TGTGCCTGGAGGGGGGGGACATCCTCCAACTATGGCTACACCTTC. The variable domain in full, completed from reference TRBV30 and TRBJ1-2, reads SQTIHQWPATLVQPVGSPLSLECTVEGTSNPNLYWYRQAAGRGLQLLFYSVGIGQISSEVPQNLSASRPQDRQFILSSKKLLLSDSGFYLCAWRGGTSSNYGYTFGSGTRLTVV.

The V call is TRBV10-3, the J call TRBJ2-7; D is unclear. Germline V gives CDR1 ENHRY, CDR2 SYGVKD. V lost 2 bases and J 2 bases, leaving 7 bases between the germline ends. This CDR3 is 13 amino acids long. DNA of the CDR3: TGTGCCATCAGTGAGGAGCTTCCCTACGAGCAGTACTTC. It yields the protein CAISEELPYEQYF.

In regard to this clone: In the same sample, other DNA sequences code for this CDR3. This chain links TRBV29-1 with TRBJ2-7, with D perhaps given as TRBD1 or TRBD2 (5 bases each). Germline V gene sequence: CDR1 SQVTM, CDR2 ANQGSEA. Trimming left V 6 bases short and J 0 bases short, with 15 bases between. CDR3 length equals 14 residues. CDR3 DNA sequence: TGCAGCGTCGCCGGGACGGTGAGCTCCTACGAGCAGTACTTC. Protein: CSVAGTVSSYEQYF.

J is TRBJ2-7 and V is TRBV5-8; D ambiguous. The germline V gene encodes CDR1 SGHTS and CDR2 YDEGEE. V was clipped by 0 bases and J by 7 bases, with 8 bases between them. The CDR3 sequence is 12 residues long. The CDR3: CASSLGVWEQYF. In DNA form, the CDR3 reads TGTGCCAGCAGCTTGGGTGTATGGGAGCAGTACTTC.

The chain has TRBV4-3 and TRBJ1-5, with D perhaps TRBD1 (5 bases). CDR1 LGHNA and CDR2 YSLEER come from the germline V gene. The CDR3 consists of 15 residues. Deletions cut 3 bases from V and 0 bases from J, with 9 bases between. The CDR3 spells CASSQGRDSNQPQHF. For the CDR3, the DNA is TGCGCCAGCAGCCAGGGACGGGATAGCAATCAGCCCCAGCATTTT.

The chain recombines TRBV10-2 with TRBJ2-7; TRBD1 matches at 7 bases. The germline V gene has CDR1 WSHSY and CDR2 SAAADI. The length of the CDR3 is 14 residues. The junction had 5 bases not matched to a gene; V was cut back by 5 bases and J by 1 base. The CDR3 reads CASSRDSGSYEQYF. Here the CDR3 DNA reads TGCGCCAGCAGTCGGGACAGCGGATCCTACGAGCAGTACTTC.

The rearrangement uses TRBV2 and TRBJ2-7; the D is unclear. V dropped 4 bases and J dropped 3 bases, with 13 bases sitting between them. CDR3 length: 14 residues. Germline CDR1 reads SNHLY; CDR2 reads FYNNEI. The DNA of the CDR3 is TGTGCCAGCAGTGGAAAGATGGGTAACTACGAGCAGTACTTC. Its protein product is CASSGKMGNYEQYF.

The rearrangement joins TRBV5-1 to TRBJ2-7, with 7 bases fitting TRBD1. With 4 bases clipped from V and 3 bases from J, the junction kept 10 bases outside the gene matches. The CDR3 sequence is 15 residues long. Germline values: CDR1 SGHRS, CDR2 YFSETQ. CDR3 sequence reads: CASSKTGSSFYEQYF. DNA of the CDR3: TGCGCCAGCAGCAAGACAGGGTCGAGTTTCTACGAGCAGTACTTC.

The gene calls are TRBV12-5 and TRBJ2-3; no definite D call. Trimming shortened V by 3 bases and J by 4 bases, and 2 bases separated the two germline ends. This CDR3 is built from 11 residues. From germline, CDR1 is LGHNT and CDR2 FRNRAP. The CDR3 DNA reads TGTGCTAGTGGTTTTTCAGATACGCAGTATTTT. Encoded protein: CASGFSDTQYF. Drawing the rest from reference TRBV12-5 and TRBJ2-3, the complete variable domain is DARVTQTPRHKVTEMGQEVTMRCQPILGHNTVFWYRQTMMQGLELLAYFRNRAPLDDSGMPKDRFSAEMPDATLATLKIQPSEPRDSAVYFCASGFSDTQYFGPGTRLTVL.

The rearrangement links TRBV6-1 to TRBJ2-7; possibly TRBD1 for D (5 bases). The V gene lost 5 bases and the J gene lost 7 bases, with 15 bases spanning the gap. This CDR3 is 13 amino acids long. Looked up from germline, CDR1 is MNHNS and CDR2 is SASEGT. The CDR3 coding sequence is TGTGCCAGCAGTTTTGACAGTCGTGGGGAGCAGTACTTC. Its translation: CASSFDSRGEQYF.